This TCR beta chain was sequenced during a study of early stage breast cancer tumors. Study as a whole: Most invasive tumors, about 75% of the 16, were ER+/PR+/HER2-.

Generated by immunoSEQ multiplex PCR, the TCRdb table keeps only in-frame clones and is missing some. The sample records 25,000 to 30,000 clones, 80% being singletons. This CDR3 contains 13 residues. Trimming took off 0 bases at V and 6 bases at J, with 6 bases between the two ends. Germline V gene lookup returns CDR1 SGDLS and CDR2 YYNGEE. Regarding the study as a whole: Enriched TCRB sequences shared across patients were mostly commonly generated sequences. Tumors had 2 to 3-fold higher T cell density and higher clonality than adjacent normal breast tissue. Comparing each tissue with blood distinguished tumor from normal in most of the 16 patients.

In this sample, this clone turned up once. Its antigen is unidentified. What was sequenced was blood. The rearrangement uses TRBV9 and TRBJ2-2, with unresolved D. This TCR was sampled from a person between 55 and 70 years old with breast cancer. The CDR3 DNA follows: TGTGCCAGCAGCGTAGCAGTCCCCGGGGAGCTGTTTTTT. Residues: CASSVAVPGELFF.